This T cell receptor beta chain came from a study of blood T cell repertoires in COVID-19. Source study methods: Reference gene primer amplification yielded estimated nucleated cell counts. The method was immunoSEQ multiplex PCR; TCRdb's version includes in-frame clones alone and lacks a portion of them. V and J calls and clone size are those listed in that table; D and trimming were worked out from the DNA. This sample yields about 110,000 clones, of which about two thirds are seen a single time; less than 1% belongs to the top ten. The junction had 14 bases not matched to a gene; V was cut back by 5 bases and J by 7 bases. The germline CDR1 and CDR2 sequences are MNHEY and SMNVEV (reference sequence). The CDR3 spans 17 residues.

This receptor was identified in a human donor with acute or convalescent COVID-19. The donor label of this sample is uncertain. Sequenced sample: peripheral blood. The gene calls are TRBV27 and TRBJ1-6, with TRBD1 matching over 7 bases. Here the CDR3 reads CASSPWLPGQKNSPLHF. CDR3 bases: TGTGCCAGCAGTCCCTGGCTCCCGGGACAGAAGAATTCACCCCTCCACTTT.